This T cell receptor beta chain is drawn from a study of blood T cell repertoires in COVID-19. Assay used: immunoSEQ multiplex PCR; TCRdb lists only in-frame clones, some missing. The sample lists around 250,000 clones, just under 90% occurring once. In its sample, this clone was seen once. This CDR3 comprises 16 residues. Germline lookup yields CDR1 SGHNT and CDR2 YENEEA. Unmatched junction bases numbered 18, after V lost 5 bases and J lost 13 bases. Material for sequencing was PBMCs or T cells enriched from blood (not recorded which). The receptor's source is a man aged 50-59 years who had been exposed to COVID-19. The rearrangement links TRBV11-3 to TRBJ2-1; 9 bases are shared with TRBD2. The CDR3, as DNA: TGTGCCAGCAGCCCCATGCAGGCGACAGGACTAGCGTTACAGTTCTTC. Translating it yields CASSPMQATGLALQFF.